The clone carrying this T cell receptor (beta chain) came up a few times. The antigen remains unidentified. This sample was taken from a study of neoadjuvant anti-PD-1 for oral cavity cancer. Study-level findings and limits: Non-responders to neoadjuvant nivolumab had significantly more clonal PBMC T cells than responders.

PBMCs were not maintained or expanded in culture before analysis. The protocol was immunoSEQ multiplex PCR, while the TCRdb copy is restricted to in-frame clones and leaves out a portion. Among roughly 13,000 clones listed, about 61% were seen once. The germline V gene has CDR1 MDHEN and CDR2 SYDVKM. Trimming cost V 5 bases and J 1 base; bases outside gene matches: 5. The CDR3 extends over 15 amino acids. This sequence was found in a person aged 35 to 85 with oral cavity squamous cell carcinoma. Specimen: PBMCs, collected before nivolumab (anti-PD-1) treatment. The V gene is TRBV28, the J gene TRBJ1-3; 7 nucleotides align to TRBD1. The CDR3 reads CASSPQGGSGNTIYF. The CDR3 DNA is TGTGCCAGCAGTCCTCAGGGGGGATCTGGAAACACCATATATTTT. The full variable domain, its missing parts supplied by reference TRBV28 and TRBJ1-3, is DVKVTQSSRYLVKRTGEKVFLECVQDMDHENMFWYRQDPGLGLRLIYFSYDVKMKEKGDIPEGYSVSREKKERFSLILESASTNQTSMYLCASSPQGGSGNTIYFGEGSWLTVV.